This entry describes one TCR beta chain. These data come from a study of blood T cell repertoires in COVID-19. As for the study in general: PBMCs, B-cell-depleted T cells, or T cells provided the cDNA or gDNA that made up the material.

Clones were read by immunoSEQ multiplex PCR, and TCRdb kept only the in-frame ones, dropping some. Of some 150,000 clones in the sample, 70% to 85% were seen once. V trimming: 4 bases; J trimming: 4 bases; junction bases outside the gene matches: 5. This CDR3 contains 15 residues. Germline CDR1 and CDR2: SGHRS and YFSETQ. The sequence derives from a woman in her fifties or sixties in a cohort sampled during active or convalescent COVID-19. The chain couples TRBV5-1 to TRBJ2-3, with 11 positions matching TRBD2. The sample taken for sequencing was peripheral blood. CDR3 sequence: CASSREGLAADTQYF. The CDR3 DNA reads as TGCGCCAGCAGCCGCGAGGGACTAGCGGCAGATACGCAGTATTTT.